This TCR beta chain was captured by sequencing in a study of cytomegalovirus exposure and HLA in healthy donors. The study's findings and limits: CMV serostatus was the only immune exposure information that was available.

The CDR3 has 18 residues. Losses at the gene ends were 3 bases for V and 0 bases for J; bases not matched to a gene: 9. Germline V gene data show CDR1 as WNHNN and CDR2 as SYGVQD (reference sequence). A word on this clone: Its target is not known.

PCR employed 60 Vbeta and 13 Jbeta primers. Libraries were prepared by immunoSEQ multiplex PCR; TCRdb keeps only in-frame clonotypes and omits some of them. The sample yields 80,000 or so clones, 78% seen once. Sequencing was done on a sample of PBMCs. The TCR comes from a man aged 40-55 years in good health and CMV-seronegative. The chain has TRBV10-1 and TRBJ1-3, with 9 bases fitting TRBD1. CDR3 nucleotides: TGCGCCAGCAGTGATCCACCGGGACAGGGCGCCTCTGGAAACACCATATATTTT. This encodes CASSDPPGQGASGNTIYF.